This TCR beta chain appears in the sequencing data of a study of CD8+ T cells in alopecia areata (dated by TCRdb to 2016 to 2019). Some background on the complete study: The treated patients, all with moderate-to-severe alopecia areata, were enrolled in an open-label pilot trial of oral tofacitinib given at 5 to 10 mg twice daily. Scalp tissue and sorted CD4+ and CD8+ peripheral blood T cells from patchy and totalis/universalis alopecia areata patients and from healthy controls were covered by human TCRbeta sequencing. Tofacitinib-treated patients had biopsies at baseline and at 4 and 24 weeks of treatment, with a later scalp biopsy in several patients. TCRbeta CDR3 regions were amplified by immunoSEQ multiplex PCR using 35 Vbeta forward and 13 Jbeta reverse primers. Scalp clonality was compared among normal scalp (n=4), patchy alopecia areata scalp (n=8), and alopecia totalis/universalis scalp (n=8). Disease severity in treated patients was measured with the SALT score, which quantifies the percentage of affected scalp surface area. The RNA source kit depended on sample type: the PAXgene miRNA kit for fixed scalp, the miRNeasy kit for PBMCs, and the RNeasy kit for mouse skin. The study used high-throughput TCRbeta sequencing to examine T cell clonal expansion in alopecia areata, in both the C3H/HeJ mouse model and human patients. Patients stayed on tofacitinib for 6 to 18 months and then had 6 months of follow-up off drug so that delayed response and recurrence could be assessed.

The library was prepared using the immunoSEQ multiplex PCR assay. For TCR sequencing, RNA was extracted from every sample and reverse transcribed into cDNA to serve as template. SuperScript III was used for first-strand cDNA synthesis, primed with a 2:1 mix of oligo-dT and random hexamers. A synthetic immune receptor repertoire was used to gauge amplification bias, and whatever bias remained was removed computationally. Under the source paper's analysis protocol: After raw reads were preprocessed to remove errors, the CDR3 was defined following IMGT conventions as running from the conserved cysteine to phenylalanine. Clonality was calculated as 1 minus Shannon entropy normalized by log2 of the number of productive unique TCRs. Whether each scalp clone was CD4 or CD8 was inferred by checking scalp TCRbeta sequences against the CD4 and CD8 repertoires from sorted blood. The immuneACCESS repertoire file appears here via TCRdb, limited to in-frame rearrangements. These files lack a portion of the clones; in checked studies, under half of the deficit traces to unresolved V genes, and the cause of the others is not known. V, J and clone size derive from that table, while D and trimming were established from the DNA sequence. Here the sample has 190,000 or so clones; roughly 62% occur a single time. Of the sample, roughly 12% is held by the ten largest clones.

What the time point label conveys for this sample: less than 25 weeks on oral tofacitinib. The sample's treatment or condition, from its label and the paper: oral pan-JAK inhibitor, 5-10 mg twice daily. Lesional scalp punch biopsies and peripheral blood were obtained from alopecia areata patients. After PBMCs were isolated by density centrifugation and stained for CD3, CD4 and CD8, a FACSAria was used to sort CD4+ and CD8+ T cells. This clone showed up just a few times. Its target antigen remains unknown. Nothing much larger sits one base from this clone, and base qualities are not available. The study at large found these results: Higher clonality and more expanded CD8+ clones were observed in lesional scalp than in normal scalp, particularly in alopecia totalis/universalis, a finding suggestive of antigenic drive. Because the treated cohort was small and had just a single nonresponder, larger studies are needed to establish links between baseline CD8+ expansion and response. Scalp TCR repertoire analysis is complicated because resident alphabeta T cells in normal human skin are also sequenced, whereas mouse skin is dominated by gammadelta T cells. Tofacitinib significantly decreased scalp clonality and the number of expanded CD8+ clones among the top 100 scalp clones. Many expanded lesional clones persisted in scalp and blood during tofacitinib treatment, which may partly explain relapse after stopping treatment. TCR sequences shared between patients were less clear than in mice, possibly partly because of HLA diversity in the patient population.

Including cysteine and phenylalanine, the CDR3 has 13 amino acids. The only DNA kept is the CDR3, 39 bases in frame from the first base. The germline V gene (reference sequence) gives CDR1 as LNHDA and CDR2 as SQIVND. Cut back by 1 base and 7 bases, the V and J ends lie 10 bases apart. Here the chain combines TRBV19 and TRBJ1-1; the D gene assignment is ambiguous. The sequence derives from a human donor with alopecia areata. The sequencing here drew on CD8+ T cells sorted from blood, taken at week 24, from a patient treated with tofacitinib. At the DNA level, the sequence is TGTGCCAGTAGTATAGCTCCGACAAGTGAAGCTTTCTTT. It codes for CASSIAPTSEAFF. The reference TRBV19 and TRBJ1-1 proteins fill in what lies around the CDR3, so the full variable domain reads DGGITQSPKYLFRKEGQNVTLSCEQNLNHDAMYWYRQDPGQGLRLIYYSQIVNDFQKGDIAEGYSVSREKKESFPLTVTSAQKNPTAFYLCASSIAPTSEAFFGQGTRLTVV.